These 8 T cell receptor beta chains originate from one sample sequenced in a study of shared clonotypes between healthy human individuals (dated by TCRdb to the early 2020s). The library relied on the immunoSEQ multiplex PCR assay. TCRdb mirrors the immuneACCESS table, restricted to in-frame sequences. Some clones are absent from its copies; in checked studies, under half trace to an unresolved V gene, and the reason for the others is unknown. The sample table lists some 680,000 clones, roughly 73% of them with a count of one. The ten largest clones represent around 1.8% of the sample. The sequenced sample consisted of memory CD4+ T cells sorted from blood. The sample's cell subset or site, from its label and the paper: CD45RA-negative fraction. These TCRs come from a woman under 40 in good health.

The table lists this clone with a count of one. This sequence joins TRBV27 and TRBJ2-3, with D tentatively TRBD2 (5 bases). Looked up from germline, CDR1 is MNHEY and CDR2 is SMNVEV (reference sequence). Trimming cost V 3 bases and J 8 bases, with 12 bases left between them. CDR3 length equals 13 residues. CDR3 amino acids: CASSLGDRATQYF. DNA for the CDR3: TGTGCCAGCAGTTTGGGAGATAGGGCTACGCAGTATTTT.

The V call is TRBV6-5, the J call TRBJ2-7; TRBD1 matches at 7 bases. The ends lost 5 bases at V and 9 bases at J; junction bases unmatched: 10. The CDR3 totals 13 residues. Germline-derived CDR1 and CDR2 are MNHEY and SVGAGI. For the CDR3, the DNA is TGTGCCAGCAGTCCCGTAGACAGGGTAGTGCAGTACTTC. It specifies CASSPVDRVVQYF.

This chain connects TRBV28 to TRBJ2-6; D is possibly TRBD2 (6 bases). Trimming took 5 bases from V and 3 from J, leaving 17 bases between them. The length of the CDR3 is 17 residues. CDR1 is MDHEN and CDR2 is SYDVKM in the germline V gene. The chain's CDR3 is CASSPTGVAVGANVLTF. Here the CDR3 DNA reads TGTGCCAGCAGTCCGACGGGGGTAGCGGTTGGGGCCAACGTCCTGACTTTC.

The sample holds one count of this clone. The V gene is TRBV18, the J gene TRBJ2-7; 8 bases line up with TRBD2. The CDR3 is made up of 15 amino acids. CDR1 is KGHSH, CDR2 LQKENI, per germline. The V and J ends lost 6 bases and 3 bases, in that order; junction bases with no gene match: 10. The CDR3 loop reads CASSPGGSLNYEQYF. CDR3 in DNA: TGTGCCAGCTCTCCGGGAGGGTCCCTGAACTACGAGCAGTACTTC.

The chain joins TRBV7-6 to TRBJ2-3; 12 bases are a match to TRBD2. Losses at the gene ends were 3 bases for V and 4 bases for J; bases not matched to a gene: 8. Per the germline V gene, CDR1 is SGHVS and CDR2 is FNYEAQ. This CDR3 has 17 amino acids. The CDR3 loop is CASSLGGLAGRADTQYF. The CDR3 region has the DNA TGTGCCAGCAGCTTGGGTGGACTAGCGGGAAGGGCAGATACGCAGTATTTT.

The gene calls are TRBV6-5 and TRBJ2-3; D may be TRBD1 or TRBD2 (5 bases each). V lost 6 bases and J lost 1, with 11 bases in between. The CDR3 consists of 14 residues. Germline lookup yields CDR1 MNHEY and CDR2 SVGAGI. The CDR3 nucleotides read TGTGCCAGCAGCCAACTAGGGGGCACAGATACGCAGTATTTT. Translated: CASSQLGGTDTQYF.

This clone has only a few counts. The same CDR3 is also encoded by other DNA sequences in this sample. The J gene is TRBJ1-1, the V gene TRBV18; no reliable D call. The V end was cut by 3 bases, the J end by 4 bases, with 6 bases between. Germline V gene sequence: CDR1 KGHSH, CDR2 LQKENI. The CDR3 has 12 residues. CDR3 nucleotides: TGTGCCAGCTCACCGGGGTCCACTGAAGCTTTCTTT. Encoded protein: CASSPGSTEAFF.

The rearrangement links TRBV28 to TRBJ2-7; 8 bases line up with TRBD2. CDR1 and CDR2 from the germline V gene are MDHEN and SYDVKM. Trimming took 6 bases from V and 3 from J; bases not matched to a gene: 19. The CDR3 contains 18 residues. The CDR3 bases are TGTGCCAGCAGATTAGCGGGAACTAGGCGGCCGGTAAGCTACGAGCAGTACTTC. Translating gives CASRLAGTRRPVSYEQYF.